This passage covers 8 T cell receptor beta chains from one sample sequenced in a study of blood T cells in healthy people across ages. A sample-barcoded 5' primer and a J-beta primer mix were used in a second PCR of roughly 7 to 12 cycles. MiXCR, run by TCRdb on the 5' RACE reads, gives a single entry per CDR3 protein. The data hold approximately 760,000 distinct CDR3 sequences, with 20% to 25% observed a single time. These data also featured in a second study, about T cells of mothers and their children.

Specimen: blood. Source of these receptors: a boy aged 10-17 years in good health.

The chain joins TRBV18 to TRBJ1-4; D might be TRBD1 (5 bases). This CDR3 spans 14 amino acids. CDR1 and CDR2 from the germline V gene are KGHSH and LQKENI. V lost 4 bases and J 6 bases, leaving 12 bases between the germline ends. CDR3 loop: CASSLQGLDEKLFF. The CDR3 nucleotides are TGTGCCAGCTCACTCCAGGGTCTCGATGAAAAACTGTTTTTT.

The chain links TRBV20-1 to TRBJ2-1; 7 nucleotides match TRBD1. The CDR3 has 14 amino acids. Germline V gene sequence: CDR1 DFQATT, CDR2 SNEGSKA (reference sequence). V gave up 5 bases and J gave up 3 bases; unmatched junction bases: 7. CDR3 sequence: CSAGPTGSYNEQFF. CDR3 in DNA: TGCAGTGCTGGTCCGACAGGGAGCTACAATGAGCAGTTCTTC.

Here the CDR3 DNA reads TGTGCCAGCAGCTGGGACTTTTCGTCCGGGGAGCTGTTTTTT. As protein: CASSWDFSSGELFF. This chain connects TRBV7-9 to TRBJ2-2, with TRBD2 as a possible D gene (6 bases). The V and J ends lost 4 bases and 6 bases respectively, with 12 bases between them. The CDR3 spans 14 residues. From germline, CDR1 is SEHNR and CDR2 FQNEAQ (reference sequence).

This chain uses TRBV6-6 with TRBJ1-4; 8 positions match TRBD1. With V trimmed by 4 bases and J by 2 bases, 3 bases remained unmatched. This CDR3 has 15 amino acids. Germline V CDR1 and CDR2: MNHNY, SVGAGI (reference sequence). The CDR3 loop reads CASSSDRVTNEKLFF. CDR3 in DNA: TGTGCCAGCAGTTCGGACAGGGTTACTAATGAAAAACTGTTTTTT.

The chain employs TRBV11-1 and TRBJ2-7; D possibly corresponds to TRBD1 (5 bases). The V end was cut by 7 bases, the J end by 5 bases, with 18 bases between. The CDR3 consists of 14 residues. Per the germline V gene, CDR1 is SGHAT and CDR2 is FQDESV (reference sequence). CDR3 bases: TGTGCCAGCAACCATCCTACAGGTGGCGACGAGCAGTACTTC. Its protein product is CASNHPTGGDEQYF.

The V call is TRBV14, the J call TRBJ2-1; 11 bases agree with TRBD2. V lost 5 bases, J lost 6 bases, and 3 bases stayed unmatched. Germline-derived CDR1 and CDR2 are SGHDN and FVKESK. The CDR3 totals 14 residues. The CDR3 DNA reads TGTGCCAGCAGCGTGGGACTAGCGGCCAATGAGCAGTTCTTC. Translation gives CASSVGLAANEQFF. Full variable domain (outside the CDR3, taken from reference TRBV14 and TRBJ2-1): EAGVTQFPSHSVIEKGQTVTLRCDPISGHDNLYWYRRVMGKEIKFLLHFVKESKQDESGMPNNRFLAERTGGTYSTLKVQPAELEDSGVYFCASSVGLAANEQFFGPGTRLTVL.

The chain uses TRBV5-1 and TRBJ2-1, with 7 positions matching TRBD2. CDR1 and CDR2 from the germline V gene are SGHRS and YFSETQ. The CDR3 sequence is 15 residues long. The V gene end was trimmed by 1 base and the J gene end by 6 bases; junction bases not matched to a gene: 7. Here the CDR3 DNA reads TGCGCCAGCAGCTTGTCCGGACTAGTCAGCAATGAGCAGTTCTTC. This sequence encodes CASSLSGLVSNEQFF.

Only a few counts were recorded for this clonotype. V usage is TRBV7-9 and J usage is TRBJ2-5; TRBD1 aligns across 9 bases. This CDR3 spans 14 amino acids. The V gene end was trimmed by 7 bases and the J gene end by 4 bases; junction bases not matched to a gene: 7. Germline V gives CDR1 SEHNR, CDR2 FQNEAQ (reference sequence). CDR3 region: CASNRQGGAETQYF. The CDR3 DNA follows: TGTGCCAGCAACCGACAGGGGGGAGCAGAGACCCAGTACTTC.